These 18 T cell receptor beta chains were sequenced from one sample in a study of blood T cell repertoires in COVID-19. TCRdb keeps only in-frame clones here, not all; method: immunoSEQ multiplex PCR. The table lists about 260,000 clones, 83% of them singletons. Source material: peripheral blood. These receptor sequences come from a man in his 60s who had recovered from COVID-19.

The chain uses TRBV3-1 (or the pseudogene TRBV3-2) and TRBJ2-1; 10 nucleotides line up with TRBD2. This CDR3 is built from 16 residues. Germline lookup yields CDR1 LGHDT and CDR2 YNNKEL (reference sequence). Unmatched junction bases numbered 4, after V lost 2 bases and J lost 3 bases. CDR3 residues: CASSQFTSGDYNEQFF. DNA of the CDR3: TGTGCCAGCAGCCAATTTACTAGCGGGGACTACAATGAGCAGTTCTTC.

V and J are TRBV24-1 and TRBJ2-1; D ambiguous. V dropped 4 bases and J dropped 6 bases, with 24 bases sitting between them. Germline V CDR1 and CDR2: KGHDR, SFDVKD. This CDR3 spans 18 amino acids. CDR3 loop: CATSDTTAPYGSVNEQFF. CDR3 nucleotide sequence: TGTGCCACCAGTGACACAACCGCGCCTTACGGGTCGGTCAATGAGCAGTTCTTC.

The count of this clone is one. The rearrangement joins TRBV19 to TRBJ1-2; D is unclear. Germline V gene sequence: CDR1 LNHDA, CDR2 SQIVND (reference sequence). CDR3 length: 12 amino acids. Trimming left V 11 bases short and J 0 bases short, with 10 bases between. For the CDR3, the DNA is TGTGCCGGTCAGGTGACTAACTATGGCTACACCTTC. Protein product: CAGQVTNYGYTF.

The rearrangement links TRBV7-9 to TRBJ2-1; 11 nucleotides match TRBD2. Germline CDR1 SEHNR, CDR2 FQNEAQ (reference sequence). CDR3 length: 18 residues. V was pared by 2 bases and J by 1 base, with 7 bases of the junction left unmatched. This CDR3 is CASSLPLRLAGSYNEQFF. The CDR3 nucleotides are TGTGCCAGCAGCTTACCCCTCCGACTAGCGGGATCCTACAATGAGCAGTTCTTC. Drawing the rest from reference TRBV7-9 and TRBJ2-1, the complete variable domain is DTGVSQNPRHKITKRGQNVTFRCDPISEHNRLYWYRQTLGQGPEFLTYFQNEAQLEKSRLLSDRFSAERPKGSFSTLEIQRTEQGDSAMYLCASSLPLRLAGSYNEQFFGPGTRLTVL.

The chain joins TRBV21-1 to TRBJ2-7; the table names TRBD2, a call not compared with the DNA. TRBV21-1 is tagged as a pseudogene. This CDR3 is 17 amino acids long. The CDR3 coding sequence is TGTGCCAGCAGCGGGTCCTATGATAGAGCGTCCTCCAACGAGCAGTACTTC. Translating gives CASSGSYDRASSNEQYF.

This clone came up once. The chain carries TRBV6-2 or TRBV6-3 and TRBJ2-5, with D perhaps TRBD1 (5 bases). Germline V gives CDR1 MNHEY, CDR2 SVGEGT. The V gene lost 6 bases and the J gene lost 5 bases, with 10 bases spanning the gap. The CDR3 spans 12 residues. The CDR3 sequence is CASSDSRETQYF. CDR3 DNA: TGTGCCAGCAGCGACAGTCGGGAGACCCAGTACTTC.

The chain is built from TRBV19 and TRBJ2-1, with TRBD2 matching over 13 bases. Per germline, CDR1 LNHDA and CDR2 SQIVND (reference sequence). CDR3 size: 17 residues. V trimming: 5 bases; J trimming: 3 bases; junction bases outside the gene matches: 7. The CDR3 region has the DNA TGTGCCAGTAGTGCTCGGACTAGCGGGAGTGGCTACAATGAGCAGTTCTTC. Translating gives CASSARTSGSGYNEQFF.

This clone was seen a few times. CDR3 nucleotides: TGTGCCAGCAGTTTCACGACAGGGAGCGGACAGCCCCAGCATTTT. Residues: CASSFTTGSGQPQHF. The chain links TRBV6-1 to TRBJ1-5; 7 bases line up with TRBD1. The CDR3 loop spans 15 amino acids. The junction had 11 bases not matched to a gene; V was cut back by 5 bases and J by 7 bases. CDR1 is MNHNS and CDR2 is SASEGT in the germline V gene.

The chain employs TRBV7-9 and TRBJ1-5; D remains unclear. V lost 2 bases and J lost 6, with 11 bases in between. The CDR3 consists of 14 residues. CDR1 is SEHNR, CDR2 FQNEAQ, per germline (reference sequence). For the CDR3, the DNA is TGTGCCAGCAGCTTAAATGGAAGAGGTCAGCCCCAGCATTTT. It translates to CASSLNGRGQPQHF.

This clone came up once. The chain combines TRBV27 with TRBJ1-6; D is possibly TRBD1 (6 bases). The CDR3 has 13 amino acids. CDR1 and CDR2 from the germline V gene are MNHEY and SMNVEV (reference sequence). V lost 4 bases and J 7 bases, leaving 8 bases between the germline ends. CDR3 loop: CASSSQGNSPLHF. CDR3 DNA: TGTGCCAGCAGTTCCCAGGGGAATTCACCCCTCCACTTT.

The chain joins TRBV27 to TRBJ2-2; 7 nucleotides match TRBD1. The junction had 7 bases not matched to a gene; V was cut back by 6 bases and J by 6 bases. CDR3 length: 14 residues. Germline V CDR1 and CDR2: MNHEY, SMNVEV (reference sequence). The CDR3 loop reads CASRIGQVAGELFF. Here the CDR3 DNA reads TGTGCCAGCAGAATAGGACAGGTGGCCGGGGAGCTGTTTTTT.

The CDR3 nucleotides are TGTGCCAGCAGCCAAGATGAGGGCAGGACTAAGGTGTTTTTT. Its translation: CASSQDEGRTKVFF. The chain links TRBV3-1 (or the pseudogene TRBV3-2) to TRBJ2-2, with TRBD2 as a possible D gene (6 bases). Germline V gene data show CDR1 as LGHDT and CDR2 as YNNKEL (reference sequence). The CDR3 runs to 14 residues. V dropped 0 bases and J dropped 15 bases, with 17 bases sitting between them.

A single count supports this clone. The chain couples TRBV7-9 to TRBJ1-2; 7 bases map to TRBD1. Looked up from germline, CDR1 is SEHNR and CDR2 is FQNEAQ (reference sequence). This CDR3 region has 14 residues. V lost 5 bases and J lost 4; bases outside the gene matches: 7. In nucleotides, the CDR3 is TGTGCCAGCAGCCCTTCTACAGGGGCCTATGGCTACACCTTC. Residues: CASSPSTGAYGYTF.

The chain has TRBV5-1 and TRBJ1-2; TRBD1 matches 10 bases. Germline V gene sequence: CDR1 SGHRS, CDR2 YFSETQ. CDR3 size: 14 residues. V dropped 4 bases and J dropped 7; count of bases not matched to a gene: 7. Here the CDR3 DNA reads TGCGCCAGCAGCGGGACAGGGGACGGTTTTGGCTACACCTTC. Amino acids: CASSGTGDGFGYTF. The full variable domain, completed using reference TRBV5-1 and TRBJ1-2, is KAGVTQTPRYLIKTRGQQVTLSCSPISGHRSVSWYQQTPGQGLQFLFEYFSETQRNKGNFPGRFSGRQFSNSRSEMNVSTLELGDSALYLCASSGTGDGFGYTFGSGTRLTVV.

The CDR3 nucleotides read TGTGCCAGCAGGAAGCGGGGGCTCACAGATACGCAGTATTTT. Protein: CASRKRGLTDTQYF. The chain joins TRBV6-5 to TRBJ2-3, with 8 bases fitting TRBD2. The CDR3 consists of 14 residues. Germline assignment: CDR1 MNHEY and CDR2 SVGAGI. V dropped 6 bases and J dropped 2; count of bases not matched to a gene: 4.

The chain employs TRBV28 and TRBJ2-1; 12 bases line up with TRBD2. The CDR3 is made up of 13 amino acids. From germline, CDR1 is MDHEN and CDR2 SYDVKM. V shed 6 bases and J 9 bases; nucleotides not matched to a gene: 3. In DNA, the CDR3 is TGTGCCAGCAGGACTAGCGGGGGAGTTGAGCAGTTCTTC. The encoded protein is CASRTSGGVEQFF.

This sequence joins TRBV2 and TRBJ2-7; D perhaps matches TRBD2 (6 bases). Trimming stripped 4 bases from V and 6 bases from J, with 16 bases between. This CDR3 spans 14 amino acids. Germline V gene sequence: CDR1 SNHLY, CDR2 FYNNEI. CDR3 in DNA: TGTGCCAGCAGTGTCACCGGGAGTCGGGCCGAGCAGTACTTC. Protein sequence: CASSVTGSRAEQYF.

The chain employs TRBV5-4 and TRBJ2-3; TRBD2 aligns across 13 bases. The CDR3 is 17 residues long. With 5 bases clipped from V and 4 bases from J, the junction kept 10 bases outside the gene matches. Germline assignment: CDR1 SGHNT and CDR2 YYREEE (reference sequence). Here the CDR3 reads CASREGGLAGVSDTQYF. The CDR3 nucleotides are TGTGCCAGCAGGGAGGGAGGACTAGCGGGAGTTTCAGATACGCAGTATTTT. The variable domain in full, with the rest retrieved from reference TRBV5-4 and TRBJ2-3, is ETGVTQSPTHLIKTRGQQVTLRCSSQSGHNTVSWYQQALGQGPQFIFQYYREEENGRGNFPPRFSGLQFPNYSSELNVNALELDDSALYLCASREGGLAGVSDTQYFGPGTRLTVL.